This T cell receptor (beta chain) stems from a study of vaccination and CD4 T cells after COVID-19 (dated by TCRdb to between 2021 and 2024). General notes on the study: Every convalescent patient had a positive nasal swab PCR test for SARS-CoV-2, with mild disease in nine patients and severe disease in one. The convalescent cohort comprised six males and four females, including two Hispanic individuals, seven Caucasians, two Asians and one multiracial person. Each participant got two doses of either the Pfizer-BioNTech BNT162b2 vaccine (n=8) or the Moderna mRNA-1273 vaccine (n=2). Post-COVID blood samples from convalescent patients were collected a median of roughly 100 days after diagnosis, with a range of roughly 35 to 180 days. Post-vaccine blood samples were collected a median of 72 days after the second vaccine dose, ranging from about 13 to 250 days. The cultures were stimulated with overlapping spike peptide pools from SARS-CoV-2 and from the common cold coronaviruses HCoV-NL63, HCoV-OC43 and HCoV-229E. Control cultures used a CEFX viral epitope pool as positive control, an HIV-1 Nef peptide pool as negative control, or no peptide. In around nine COVID-19 convalescent patients and 4 infection-naive healthy vaccine recipients, the spike-specific CD4+ TCR repertoire before mRNA vaccination was compared with the repertoire after mRNA vaccination. Overall study outcomes, separate from this receptor: The median number of SARS-CoV-2-reactive clonotypes rose from roughly 20 after infection to 38 after vaccination, but the change was not significant. Among the post-vaccine SARS-CoV-2-reactive clones in convalescent patients, a median around 90% showed up only after vaccination, which suggests vaccine-specific priming. Relatively few convalescent patients were included in the study, and early timepoints after natural infection were not analyzed. Of the vaccine-specific clones in convalescent patients, 304 of 307, or nearly all, reacted only to SARS-CoV-2 spike and did not cross-react with common cold coronaviruses.

V is cut back by 0 bases and J by 1 base, with 2 bases in the junction unmatched. CDR1 is given as KGHSY and CDR2 as FQNENV, both from the germline V gene. Spanning cysteine to phenylalanine, the CDR3 consists of 15 amino acids. Only the CDR3 portion is preserved as DNA: 45 bases, with reading frame beginning at the first base. The treatment or condition label corresponds to: roughly nine-day PBMC culture with coronavirus spike peptide pools or control peptides (ViraFEST assay). To expand antigen-specific T cells with peptide pools and then pick out the expanded clonotypes through TCR sequencing, the study relied on the ViraFEST assay. The positive SARS-CoV-2 PCR tests of the convalescent patients were dated from March to December 2020, before the Alpha, Beta and Delta variants emerged in the United States. Each well held 2.1 million or so PBMCs cultured in IMDM containing approximately 5% human AB serum and around 10 IU/ml IL-2, with 9 to 10 ug/ml peptide pools added. Half of the culture medium was replaced with fresh IL-2-containing medium on days 3 and 7. CD4+ T cells were isolated after roughly eleven days of culture through negative selection using the EasySep CD4+ T cell isolation kit. Ficoll-Paque Plus gradient centrifugation was used to isolate PBMCs from whole blood, and the isolated PBMCs were then either used fresh or cryopreserved at -140C. Culture conditions were generally each tested in triplicate wells.

Library preparation used PCR. DNA from cultured CD4+ T cells underwent TCR sequencing with the Oncomine TCR Beta short-read assay at the Johns Hopkins FTIC core. The QIAamp micro DNA kit was used to extract genomic DNA from the cultured CD4+ T cells. Oncomine TCR Beta libraries from cultured CD4+ T cells were pooled using unique dual indexes and sequenced on an Illumina iSeq 100. As for how the authors treated the data: Non-productive sequences were removed, and CDR3s that did not start with C, did not end with F or W, or were shorter than 7 amino acids were discarded. Antigen-specific clonotypes were identified with the MANAFEST web application by comparing peptide-stimulated wells with reference and other culture wells. To be called positive, a clone needed an FDR below 0.05, an odds ratio above 5, and a productive frequency above 0.1% in at least two of three replicate wells. Cross-reactive clonotypes were defined as significantly expanded in both SARS-CoV-2 spike wells and at least one common cold coronavirus spike condition. CDR3 homology was assessed with Levenshtein distances (stringdist) and unrooted phylogenetic trees (ape) in R version 3.6.1. TCRdb took the public reads, trimmed them with fastp at Q25, ran MiXCR for clone calling and kept in-frame beta chains. CDR3 protein sequences are deduplicated, and each keeps its most common genes and DNA. None of the V and J calls come from the authors' own analysis; TCRdb made them. Counted in this sample were some 16,000 distinct CDR3 sequences; under 65% of them appeared once. The ten largest clones take up about 14% of the sample.

Concerning this clonotype: No antigen is known for it. No much larger clone is present one base from it, and per-base qualities are unavailable.

The sequenced sample consisted of CD4+ T cells from blood, cultured in vitro. The chain is made from TRBV16 and TRBJ1-1; TRBD1 aligns with 7 central bases. The receptor comes from a human donor who had recovered from COVID-19. The CDR3 has the sequence CASSQSRDRNTEAFF. The sequence in DNA is TGTGCCAGCAGCCAATCCCGGGACAGGAACACTGAAGCTTTCTTT.